This T cell receptor (beta chain) was obtained from a study of a mutant IDH1 vaccine in newly diagnosed glioma. Background on the study: Sex among treated patients split about 62% male, around 40% female; mean age was approximately 40 years. Patients were pretreated with radiotherapy, temozolomide, or both, mostly both. Study-level results: Patients mounted vaccine-induced immune responses in around 93% of cases.

Germline V gene sequence: CDR1 MRHNA, CDR2 SNTAGT. V shed 5 bases and J shed 2 bases, with 17 bases lying between them. CDR3 length: 16 amino acids. Notes on this clone: Its matching antigen is unknown.

Clones were read by immunoSEQ multiplex PCR, and TCRdb kept only the in-frame ones, dropping some. The sample lists tens of thousands of clones; over 65% were seen once. The time point: baseline, week 1 (first vaccination visit). The treatment here: pre-vaccination baseline after standard-of-care therapy. The input for sequencing was PBMCs, taken from a glioma patient treated with radiotherapy, temozolomide or both. The chain carries TRBV6-4 and TRBJ2-3; possibly TRBD2 for D (5 bases). The receptor was derived from a woman between 40 and 50 years old with glioma. CDR3 nucleotides: TGTGCCAGCAGTCCCGCCGAAGGAGCGGTCACAGATACGCAGTATTTT. Translating gives CASSPAEGAVTDTQYF.